Presented here are 29 T cell receptor beta chains from one specimen sequenced in a study of blood T cells in healthy people across ages (dated by TCRdb to about 2015). The method behind the library was 5' RACE. TCRdb names Illumina HiSeq 2500 as the instrument used. A second about 7 to 11 cycle PCR used a sample-barcoded 5' primer and a J-beta primer mix. TCRdb cleaned the public reads at Q25 with fastp, built clones with MiXCR and kept in-frame beta chains. Each entry is one CDR3 protein sequence, shown with its most common DNA and genes. This sample holds roughly 730,000 distinct CDR3 sequences; about 61% were observed only once. The top ten clonotypes cover roughly 24% of the sample. The specimen was blood. These receptors came from a man aged 40-55 years in good health.

The V gene is TRBV11-2, the J gene TRBJ2-3; TRBD2 is a possible D gene (5 bases). The CDR3 contains 12 residues. Trimming left V 7 bases short and J 1 base short, with 6 bases between. CDR1 and CDR2 (germline): SGHAT, FQNNGV. The chain's CDR3 is CASKRGTDTQYF. The CDR3 region has the DNA TGTGCCAGCAAGAGGGGCACAGATACGCAGTATTTT.

This clonotype is a singleton in its sample. The J gene is TRBJ2-3, the V gene TRBV11-3; the D is unclear. Trimming left V 5 bases short and J 6 bases short, with 12 bases between. Per germline, CDR1 SGHNT and CDR2 YENEEA. The length of the CDR3 is 13 residues. This chain's CDR3 is CASSPIRADTQYF. The CDR3 coding sequence is TGTGCCAGCAGCCCCATTAGGGCCGATACGCAGTATTTT.

There are many counts of this clonotype. This chain uses TRBV7-3 with TRBJ2-3; D gene unclear. V was pared by 0 bases and J by 0 bases, with 4 bases between. Per the germline V gene, CDR1 is SGHTA and CDR2 is FQGTGA. This CDR3 region has 14 residues. CDR3 DNA: TGTGCCAGCAGCTTAACATTTAGCACAGATACGCAGTATTTT. Translation: CASSLTFSTDTQYF.

The chain combines TRBV7-2 with TRBJ2-5; TRBD1 is a possible D gene (6 bases). Germline-derived CDR1 and CDR2 are SGHTA and FQGNSA. Between the trimmed V and J ends, which lost 2 bases and 6 bases, there was a span of 13 bases. There are 14 residues in the CDR3. Here the CDR3 reads CASSLSGQGKTQYF. The CDR3 DNA follows: TGTGCCAGCAGCTTATCGGGCCAGGGGAAGACCCAGTACTTC.

The chain recombines TRBV6-5 with TRBJ2-7; D remains unclear. The CDR3 has 15 amino acids. Germline V gene sequence: CDR1 MNHEY, CDR2 SVGAGI. V was clipped by 6 bases and J by 4 bases, with 19 bases between them. CDR3 bases: TGTGCCAGCAGAACTTCCCAGTATAGGGATTACGAGCAGTACTTC. Its protein product is CASRTSQYRDYEQYF.

The chain has TRBV20-1 and TRBJ2-5; D not resolved. The ends were cut back, 3 bases at V and 5 bases at J, with 13 bases in the middle. This CDR3 has 13 amino acids. Germline CDR1 DFQATT, CDR2 SNEGSKA (reference sequence). CDR3 in amino acids: CSASKTLDETQYF. CDR3 nucleotides: TGCAGTGCTAGTAAGACCCTGGACGAGACCCAGTACTTC.

In regard to this clonotype: One end of the junction varies from germline; a read error may be responsible. V is TRBV3-1 and J is TRBJ2-5; D gene ambiguous. Germline lookup yields CDR1 LGHDT and CDR2 YNNKEL (reference sequence). The CDR3 consists of 14 residues. The CDR3 DNA is TGTGTCAGCAGCCCTTCCGTGGGAACGAAGACCCAGTACTTC. This sequence encodes CVSSPSVGTKTQYF.

The CDR3 bases are TGCAGCGTTGAAATACTAGCATCGGATACGCAGTATTTT. It codes for CSVEILASDTQYF. V is TRBV29-1 and J is TRBJ2-3; D might be TRBD2 (6 bases). The germline V gene encodes CDR1 SQVTM and CDR2 ANQGSEA. The germline V and J ends were trimmed by 2 bases and 6 bases, with 12 bases remaining between them. CDR3 size: 13 residues.

This sequence joins TRBV5-1 and TRBJ2-1; the match to TRBD2 covers 7 bases. The CDR3 loop spans 14 amino acids. The V gene's germline CDR1 is SGHRS and CDR2 YFSETQ. J was trimmed by 4 bases and V by 8 bases; bases with no gene match: 9. CDR3 loop: CARVAGTKYNEQFF. In nucleotides, the CDR3 is TGCGCCAGGGTTGCCGGGACTAAATACAATGAGCAGTTCTTC.

This clonotype was detected a few times. This is likely a read error, given that the CDR3 carries no conserved phenylalanine or tryptophan at its end. V usage is TRBV29-1 and J usage is TRBJ1-2; D might be TRBD1 (5 bases). There are 13 residues in the CDR3. Germline values: CDR1 SQVTM, CDR2 ANQGSEA. This chain's CDR3 is CTTSGGTMYGYTL. The DNA of the CDR3 is TGCACCACGTCCGGGGGAACTATGTATGGCTACACCCTC.

J is TRBJ1-1 and V is TRBV14; D unclear. Germline lookup yields CDR1 SGHDN and CDR2 FVKESK. The ends were cut back, 0 bases at V and 2 bases at J, with 1 base in the middle. This CDR3 is 12 amino acids long. The CDR3 sequence is CASSQDNTEAFF. The CDR3 region has the DNA TGTGCCAGCAGCCAAGACAACACTGAAGCTTTCTTT. The full variable domain, completed using reference TRBV14 and TRBJ1-1, is EAGVTQFPSHSVIEKGQTVTLRCDPISGHDNLYWYRRVMGKEIKFLLHFVKESKQDESGMPNNRFLAERTGGTYSTLKVQPAELEDSGVYFCASSQDNTEAFFGQGTRLTVV.

The CDR3 reads CASSQDNRQMLYGYTF. Written as DNA, the CDR3 is TGTGCCAGCAGCCAAGATAACCGGCAGATGCTCTATGGCTACACCTTC. The V call is TRBV14, the J call TRBJ1-2; D is uncertain. The CDR3 is made up of 16 amino acids. Looked up from germline, CDR1 is SGHDN and CDR2 is FVKESK. Trimming removed 0 bases at V and 4 bases at J, with 15 bases between.

The chain combines TRBV2 with TRBJ2-1; D remains ambiguous. Germline V CDR1 and CDR2: SNHLY, FYNNEI. The CDR3 runs to 12 residues. V lost 7 bases and J lost 5, with 9 bases in between. Written as DNA, the CDR3 is TGTGCCAGCACGGTGGGGAACAATGAGCAGTTCTTC. Protein: CASTVGNNEQFF.

V usage is TRBV7-6 and J usage is TRBJ1-4, with D possibly being TRBD1 (5 bases). Germline V gene data show CDR1 as SGHVS and CDR2 as FNYEAQ. The CDR3 has 17 residues. Trimming took 1 base from V and 4 from J, leaving 16 bases between them. CDR3 DNA: TGTGCCAGCAGCTTAGTTGGCGGGACTGGGGATAATGAAAAACTGTTTTTT. This translates into CASSLVGGTGDNEKLFF.

The rearrangement joins TRBV6-2 or TRBV6-3 to TRBJ2-1; no firm D call. Trimming removed 0 bases at V and 9 bases at J, with 15 bases between. CDR1 MNHEY and CDR2 SVGEGT come from the germline V gene. The CDR3 runs to 15 residues. The CDR3 sequence is CASSYSITFSSEQFF. Here the CDR3 DNA reads TGTGCCAGCAGTTACTCGATTACGTTTAGCTCTGAGCAGTTCTTC.

The V call is TRBV30, the J call TRBJ2-6; 8 nucleotides agree with TRBD1. CDR1 is GTSNPN, CDR2 SVGIG, per germline (reference sequence). Trimming removed 1 base from V and 3 bases from J; junction bases left unmatched: 11. The CDR3 contains 18 residues. The CDR3 is CAWSGRTGRFNGANVLTF. The CDR3 region has the DNA TGTGCCTGGAGTGGACGGACAGGGAGATTTAATGGGGCCAACGTCCTGACTTTC.

In regard to this clonotype: This may come from a read error, since a much larger clone is one base off. The gene calls are TRBV6-5 and TRBJ2-5, with D possibly TRBD1 on 5 matching bases. The J call may not be correct, given that the DNA end is closer to TRBJ2-1. Per the germline V gene, CDR1 is MNHEY and CDR2 is SVGAGI. This CDR3 is built from 13 residues. CDR3 protein: CASSRQIQETQFF. CDR3 sequence (DNA): TGTGCCAGCAGCCGACAGATCCAAGAGACCCAGTTCTTC.

The chain couples TRBV20-1 to TRBJ1-2; 9 bases map to TRBD1. CDR1 is DFQATT and CDR2 is SNEGSKA in the germline V gene (reference sequence). V lost 4 bases to trimming and J lost 6 bases; unmatched junction nucleotides: 9. The CDR3 has 14 residues. The CDR3 DNA reads TGCAGTGCTAAGCTCGACAGGGGGAAGCATGGCTACACCTTC. Translating it yields CSAKLDRGKHGYTF.

The chain employs TRBV12-3 or TRBV12-4 and TRBJ2-3, with 8 positions matching TRBD1. V lost 6 bases and J lost 10; bases outside the gene matches: 6. This CDR3 spans 12 amino acids. In DNA, the CDR3 is TGTGCCAGCAGCGCCGGACAGGGTGCGCAGTATTTT. Encoded protein: CASSAGQGAQYF.

This chain uses TRBV29-1 with TRBJ1-2; TRBD1 might be the D (6 bases). The V end was cut by 6 bases, the J end by 8 bases, with 10 bases between. The CDR3 has 10 residues. Germline CDR1 reads SQVTM; CDR2 reads ANQGSEA. The CDR3 sequence is CSVPTGGYTF. The DNA of the CDR3 is TGCAGCGTACCTACAGGGGGCTACACCTTC.

The rearrangement links TRBV7-2 to TRBJ2-3; TRBD2 matches at 10 bases. This CDR3 is 16 amino acids long. Trimming removed 6 bases from V and 0 bases from J; junction bases left unmatched: 6. CDR1 and CDR2 (germline): SGHTA, FQGNSA. The CDR3 DNA is TGTGCCAGCAGAGCGGGAGGGTTGATTAGCACAGATACGCAGTATTTT. Encoded protein: CASRAGGLISTDTQYF.

This sequence joins TRBV20-1 and TRBJ2-1; 12 nucleotides align to TRBD1. The CDR3 has 15 amino acids. Germline trimming cut 1 base from V and 7 bases from J; bases unmatched to any gene: 5. From germline, CDR1 is DFQATT and CDR2 SNEGSKA (reference sequence). The CDR3 is CSARGDRGLWNEQFF. The CDR3 DNA reads as TGCAGTGCTAGAGGGGACAGGGGGCTTTGGAATGAGCAGTTCTTC.

The chain carries TRBV7-2 and TRBJ2-3; D remains ambiguous. Per germline, CDR1 SGHTA and CDR2 FQGNSA. The CDR3 covers 15 residues. Trimming removed 1 base at V and 0 bases at J, with 8 bases between. The CDR3 spells CASSLVVSSTDTQYF. In DNA, the CDR3 is TGTGCCAGCAGCTTAGTGGTATCCAGCACAGATACGCAGTATTTT. The full variable domain, in which reference TRBV7-2 and TRBJ2-3 provide the parts outside the CDR3, is GAGVSQSPSNKVTEKGKDVELRCDPISGHTALYWYRQSLGQGLEFLIYFQGNSAPDKSGLPSDRFSAERTGGSVSTLTIQRTQQEDSAVYLCASSLVVSSTDTQYFGPGTRLTVL.

This chain uses TRBV7-2 with TRBJ2-3, with 7 bases lining up with TRBD1. The J segment lost 2 bases and the V segment lost 5 bases, leaving 7 bases of the junction unmatched. Germline-derived CDR1 and CDR2 are SGHTA and FQGNSA. The CDR3 runs 15 residues. The DNA for the CDR3 is TGTGCCAGCAGCATACGGGACAGTCTCACAGATACGCAGTATTTT. Encoded protein: CASSIRDSLTDTQYF.

The V gene is TRBV20-1, the J gene TRBJ2-5; TRBD2 agrees at 12 bases. Germline V gives CDR1 DFQATT, CDR2 SNEGSKA (reference sequence). The CDR3 totals 16 residues. V was clipped by 5 bases and J by 5 bases; unmatched bases: 12. The CDR3 coding sequence is TGCAGTGCTCAGAGAGGGGGGACTAGCGGGCCGGAGACCCAGTACTTC. Translation gives CSAQRGGTSGPETQYF.

The sample holds a few counts of this clonotype. This chain joins TRBV12-5 and TRBJ2-3; 7 nucleotides agree with TRBD2. The CDR3 is made up of 13 amino acids. CDR1 LGHNT and CDR2 FRNRAP come from the germline V gene. V shed 7 bases, J shed 5 bases, and the junction held 6 bases outside the gene matches. For the CDR3, the DNA is TGTGCTAGTGCGGGCGGGAGCGGAGATACGCAGTATTTT. Translated: CASAGGSGDTQYF.

The V gene is TRBV5-1, the J gene TRBJ1-4; D is unclear. This CDR3 region has 17 residues. V was shortened by 4 bases and J by 1 base, with 17 bases between the two germline ends. The germline CDR1 and CDR2 sequences are SGHRS and YFSETQ. CDR3 in amino acids: CASSPRVSTGTNEKLFF. The CDR3 bases are TGCGCCAGCAGCCCACGGGTTTCGACGGGAACTAATGAAAAACTGTTTTTT.

The V call is TRBV5-1, the J call TRBJ2-4; possible D gene TRBD2, 6 bases. CDR3 size: 13 residues. Germline CDR1 reads SGHRS; CDR2 reads YFSETQ. Trimming shortened V by 4 bases and J by 13 bases, and 18 bases separated the two germline ends. The CDR3 bases are TGCGCCAGCAGCCCCGGGACGGGGGAAAGGCAGTACTTC. Amino acid sequence: CASSPGTGERQYF.

This chain connects TRBV27 to TRBJ2-3, with 10 nucleotides matching TRBD2. Per germline, CDR1 MNHEY and CDR2 SMNVEV (reference sequence). V shed 2 bases and J 6 bases; nucleotides not matched to a gene: 11. The CDR3 is made up of 17 amino acids. DNA for the CDR3: TGTGCCAGCAGTTTACATCGGGTAGCGGGAGGCATTGATACGCAGTATTTT. Its protein is CASSLHRVAGGIDTQYF.